This T cell receptor beta chain is drawn from a study of T cells in Graves' hyperthyroidism and ophthalmopathy. Study conclusions and caveats: Blood shared most expanded thyroid clonotypes above 0.001.

TCR beta CDR3 regions were amplified from RNA. A first-round RT-PCR of the TCR CDR3 used the HTBI primer set. TCRdb analysed the multiplex PCR reads with MiXCR anew, one entry per CDR3 protein. Of about 370,000 distinct CDR3 sequences listed, roughly 15% were seen once; the top ten hold 15% to 20%. This clonotype was seen at least ten times. Antigen specificity is unknown. The germline V gene encodes CDR1 DFQATT and CDR2 SNEGSKA (reference sequence). The CDR3 covers 15 residues. The germline V and J ends were trimmed by 6 bases and 1 base, with 13 bases remaining between them. Sequences were obtained from blood. The V gene is TRBV20-1, the J gene TRBJ2-6, with a weak D call TRBD2 (6 bases). The TCR originated in a woman in her sixties with Graves' ophthalmopathy. The CDR3 protein is CSAPLTSSGANVLTF. The DNA of the CDR3 is TGCAGTGCCCCCCTGACTAGTTCTGGGGCCAACGTCCTGACTTTC.